These 19 T cell receptor beta chains were all obtained from the same sample, sequenced in a study of T-cell memory formation after mild COVID-19. TCRdb fed the 5' RACE reads into MiXCR, producing one record per CDR3 protein. The table has roughly 620,000 distinct CDR3 sequences, more than 15% seen once. Sequenced input: PBMCs or a T cell subset sorted from them (not recorded which). Every receptor here comes from an adult woman who had mild COVID-19 (a few samples of this study predate the infection). Cell type and time point are not known.

The J gene is TRBJ1-2, the V gene TRBV9; TRBD1 aligns across 8 bases. From germline, CDR1 is SGDLS and CDR2 YYNGEE. This CDR3 has 15 amino acids. J lost 4 bases, V lost 3 bases, and 8 bases had no gene match. Here the CDR3 reads CASSAGGTGIYGYTF. The CDR3 DNA follows: TGTGCCAGCAGCGCGGGGGGGACAGGAATCTATGGCTACACCTTC.

The chain joins TRBV3-1 to TRBJ1-4; tentative D call: TRBD1 (6 bases). The germline V and J ends were trimmed by 6 bases and 4 bases, with 12 bases remaining between them. This CDR3 has 14 residues. Germline assignment: CDR1 LGHDT and CDR2 YNNKEL (reference sequence). CDR3 nucleotide sequence: TGTGCCAGCAGTTACAGGGTCGGTAATGAAAAACTGTTTTTT. This codes for CASSYRVGNEKLFF.

This clonotype has at least ten counts. The chain uses TRBV7-8 and TRBJ2-3; no clear D. The CDR3 totals 15 residues. V lost 4 bases and J 0 bases, leaving 11 bases between the germline ends. The germline V gene encodes CDR1 SGHVS and CDR2 FQNEAQ. The CDR3 DNA is TGTGCCAGCAGCTCCAGGAGATCTAGCACAGATACGCAGTATTTT. It is translated as CASSSRRSSTDTQYF.

DNA for the CDR3: TGTGCCAGCAGTTCCAGGATTAAGCGTGGCTACGAGCAGTACTTC. It translates to CASSSRIKRGYEQYF. The chain links TRBV21-1 to TRBJ2-7. TRBV21-1 is annotated as a pseudogene. The CDR3 totals 15 residues.

The chain has TRBV7-9 and TRBJ2-1, with 8 bases identical to TRBD1. Germline V gene lookup returns CDR1 SEHNR and CDR2 FQNEAQ (reference sequence). The CDR3 sequence is 16 residues long. V was clipped by 5 bases and J by 8 bases; unmatched bases: 14. The CDR3 protein is CASSATGTQGAYEQFF. The CDR3 DNA is TGTGCCAGCAGCGCCACCGGGACTCAGGGGGCGTATGAGCAGTTCTTC.

The gene calls are TRBV5-1 and TRBJ2-2, with 9 bases fitting TRBD2. Per the germline V gene, CDR1 is SGHRS and CDR2 is YFSETQ. The CDR3 sequence is 15 residues long. J gave up 4 bases and V 6 bases, and 7 bases lay outside the gene matches. The CDR3 region is CASNLAGPRTGELFF. CDR3 DNA sequence: TGCGCCAGCAACCTAGCGGGGCCACGCACCGGGGAGCTGTTTTTT.

This clonotype has only a few counts. The V call is TRBV6-5, the J call TRBJ1-4; D unresolved. Trimming removed 0 bases from V and 8 bases from J, with 13 bases in between. CDR3 length: 15 residues. Germline V gene sequence: CDR1 MNHEY, CDR2 SVGAGI. DNA of the CDR3: TGTGCCAGCAGTTACTCTGGCCCCATCGCGGAAAAACTGTTTTTT. It translates to CASSYSGPIAEKLFF.

This clonotype was seen only a few times. The CDR3 loop is CASSLEGADVAFF. The CDR3 DNA is TGCGCCAGCAGCTTGGAGGGGGCTGATGTAGCTTTCTTT. The J gene is TRBJ1-1, the V gene TRBV5-1; 7 bases match TRBD1. Trimming cost V 0 bases and J 10 bases; bases outside gene matches: 6. The CDR3 is made up of 13 amino acids. Germline loops: CDR1 SGHRS, CDR2 YFSETQ. The complete variable domain, with remaining parts taken from reference TRBV5-1 and TRBJ1-1, reads KAGVTQTPRYLIKTRGQQVTLSCSPISGHRSVSWYQQTPGQGLQFLFEYFSETQRNKGNFPGRFSGRQFSNSRSEMNVSTLELGDSALYLCASSLEGADVAFFGQGTRLTVV.

This sequence joins TRBV24-1 and TRBJ2-1; 11 bases line up with TRBD2. V lost 9 bases and J lost 4; bases outside the gene matches: 10. The CDR3 has 16 residues. Germline V gene data show CDR1 as KGHDR and CDR2 as SFDVKD. CDR3 region: CATEPTGTSGYNEQFF. In DNA form, the CDR3 reads TGTGCCACCGAGCCGACCGGGACTAGCGGATACAATGAGCAGTTCTTC.

J is TRBJ1-5 and V is TRBV12-3 or TRBV12-4; D unclear. V was cut by 4 bases and J by 2 bases, with 6 bases left in between. CDR3 length: 13 residues. The CDR3 sequence is CASSWVGNQPQHF. CDR3 in DNA: TGTGCCAGCAGTTGGGTAGGCAATCAGCCCCAGCATTTT.

This clonotype was picked up a small number of times. The chain has TRBV14 and TRBJ2-1; possibly TRBD2 for D (5 bases). V was shortened by 0 bases and J by 10 bases, with 16 bases between the two germline ends. CDR1 and CDR2 (germline): SGHDN, FVKESK. This CDR3 is built from 15 residues. The CDR3 reads CASSQEGLATGEQFF. CDR3 DNA sequence: TGTGCCAGCAGCCAAGAAGGCCTAGCCACGGGGGAGCAGTTCTTC.

This clonotype has more than one count but fewer than ten. V gene TRBV7-3 combines with J gene TRBJ2-3; possibly TRBD1 or TRBD2 for D (5 bases each). CDR1 is SGHTA and CDR2 is FQGTGA in the germline V gene. V gave up 5 bases and J gave up 0 bases, with 12 bases separating them. The CDR3 consists of 15 residues. The CDR3 sequence is CASSKRGPSTDTQYF. CDR3 nucleotide sequence: TGTGCCAGCAGCAAACGGGGACCTAGCACAGATACGCAGTATTTT.

The chain joins TRBV4-1 to TRBJ2-6; unclear D gene. V was pared by 2 bases and J by 0 bases, with 8 bases between. This CDR3 is 16 amino acids long. CDR1 and CDR2 from the germline V gene are MGHRA and YSYEKL. This chain's CDR3 is CASSQYKSSGANVLTF. CDR3 nucleotide sequence: TGCGCCAGCAGCCAATACAAGAGCTCTGGGGCCAACGTCCTGACTTTC.

This clonotype has more than one count but fewer than ten. The chain is built from TRBV30 and TRBJ2-7; 15 positions match TRBD2. Germline trimming cut 0 bases from V and 8 bases from J; bases unmatched to any gene: 2. The CDR3 consists of 14 residues. Germline loops: CDR1 GTSNPN, CDR2 SVGIG (reference sequence). CDR3 sequence reads: CAWSVGTSGGKQYF. In DNA, the CDR3 is TGTGCCTGGAGTGTAGGGACTAGCGGGGGGAAGCAGTACTTC.

The genes are TRBV29-1 and TRBJ1-2; 8 nucleotides align to TRBD1. This CDR3 comprises 15 residues. Per germline, CDR1 SQVTM and CDR2 ANQGSEA. Trimming cost V 4 bases and J 8 bases; bases outside gene matches: 15. CDR3 amino acids: CSVVLGGQGGLGYTF. The DNA of the CDR3 is TGCAGCGTTGTCCTAGGAGGACAGGGAGGGCTAGGCTACACCTTC.

V usage is TRBV6-5 and J usage is TRBJ2-3; D may be TRBD2 (5 bases). V shed 0 bases and J shed 3 bases, with 13 bases lying between them. The germline gives CDR1 MNHEY, CDR2 SVGAGI. This CDR3 region has 16 residues. CDR3 DNA: TGTGCCAGCAGTTACTCGTCACGGGGTGGTACAGATACGCAGTATTTT. This sequence encodes CASSYSSRGGTDTQYF.

The rearrangement uses TRBV20-1 and TRBJ2-2; D is perhaps TRBD2 (6 bases). This CDR3 has 14 residues. V lost 3 bases to trimming and J lost 2 bases, with 10 bases between them. Germline values: CDR1 DFQATT, CDR2 SNEGSKA (reference sequence). In DNA, the CDR3 is TGCAGTGCTAGCCCCACTAGCAACACCGGGGAGCTGTTTTTT. It translates to CSASPTSNTGELFF.

The V gene is TRBV30, the J gene TRBJ1-1; D unclear. Trimming took off 3 bases at V and 3 bases at J, with 11 bases between the two ends. Germline-derived CDR1 and CDR2 are GTSNPN and SVGIG (reference sequence). The CDR3 loop spans 13 amino acids. CDR3 sequence reads: CAWSLLPDTEAFF. DNA of the CDR3: TGTGCCTGGAGCCTACTCCCCGACACTGAAGCTTTCTTT.

This clonotype turned up a few times. The rearrangement uses TRBV5-1 and TRBJ2-3; weak D call: TRBD1 (6 bases). Germline V gene data show CDR1 as SGHRS and CDR2 as YFSETQ. Trimming shortened V by 0 bases and J by 5 bases, and 10 bases separated the two germline ends. The CDR3 is 14 amino acids. CDR3 in amino acids: CASSLGGQRDTQYF. The CDR3 DNA is TGCGCCAGCAGCTTGGGTGGACAGAGAGATACGCAGTATTTT.